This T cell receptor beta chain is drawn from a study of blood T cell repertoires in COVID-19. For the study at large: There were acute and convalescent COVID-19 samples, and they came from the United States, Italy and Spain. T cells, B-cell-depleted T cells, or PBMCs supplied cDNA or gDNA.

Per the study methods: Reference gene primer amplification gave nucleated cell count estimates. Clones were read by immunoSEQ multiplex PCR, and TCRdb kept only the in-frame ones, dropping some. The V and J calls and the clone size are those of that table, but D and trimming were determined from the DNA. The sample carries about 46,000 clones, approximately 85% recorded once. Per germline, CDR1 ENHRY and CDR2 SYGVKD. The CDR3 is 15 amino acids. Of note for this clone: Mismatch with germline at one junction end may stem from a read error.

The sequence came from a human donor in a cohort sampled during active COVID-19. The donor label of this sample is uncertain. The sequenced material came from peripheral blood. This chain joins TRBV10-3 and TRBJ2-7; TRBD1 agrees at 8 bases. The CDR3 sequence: CAISDPPGGSHEQYF. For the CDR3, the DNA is TGTGCCATCAGTGATCCTCCAGGGGGCTCCCACGAGCAGTACTTC.